These 26 T cell receptor beta chains came from one sample sequenced in a study of blood T cell repertoires in COVID-19. This table comes from immunoSEQ multiplex PCR, and its TCRdb copy is limited to in-frame clones, with some not included. The data contain roughly 110,000 clones, 60% to 80% of them singletons. Sequenced material: peripheral blood. The receptors stem from a human donor with acute or convalescent COVID-19. The donor label of this sample is uncertain.

The chain links TRBV19 to TRBJ2-2; D might be TRBD1 (5 bases). V shed 6 bases and J shed 5 bases, with 16 bases lying between them. This CDR3 is built from 15 residues. Germline loops: CDR1 LNHDA, CDR2 SQIVND (reference sequence). CDR3 residues: CASREVGRETGELFF. The CDR3 nucleotides are TGTGCCAGTAGAGAGGTTGGCAGGGAAACCGGGGAGCTGTTTTTT.

The V and J genes are TRBV6-5 and TRBJ1-6, with D possibly TRBD1 on 5 matching bases. This CDR3 is 14 amino acids long. Trimming removed 7 bases from V and 3 bases from J, with 10 bases in between. Germline V lookup: CDR1 MNHEY, CDR2 SVGAGI. The CDR3 region has the DNA TGTGCCAGCAACCAGGGATACTATAATTCACCCCTCCACTTT. It specifies CASNQGYYNSPLHF.

The rearrangement links TRBV27 to TRBJ2-7; the match to TRBD2 covers 7 bases. Trimming removed 8 bases from V and 4 bases from J; junction bases left unmatched: 11. The CDR3 length is 14 residues. The germline CDR1 and CDR2 sequences are MNHEY and SMNVEV (reference sequence). As DNA, the CDR3 is TGTGCCAGCGCCGTAGGCGGGGGTAAATACGAGCAGTACGTC. It translates to CASAVGGGKYEQYV.

The chain is built from TRBV2 and TRBJ1-4, with unresolved D. Trimming removed 7 bases at V and 3 bases at J, with 12 bases between. This CDR3 has 14 residues. Germline V gene data show CDR1 as SNHLY and CDR2 as FYNNEI. The DNA for the CDR3 is TGTGCCAGCAAAAGAGCGGGAGCTAATGAAAAACTGTTTTTT. Encoded protein: CASKRAGANEKLFF. The full variable domain, in which reference TRBV2 and TRBJ1-4 provide the parts outside the CDR3, is EPEVTQTPSHQVTQMGQEVILRCVPISNHLYFYWYRQILGQKVEFLVSFYNNEISEKSEIFDDQFSVERPDGSNFTLKIRSTKLEDSAMYFCASKRAGANEKLFFGSGTQLSVL.

V usage is TRBV2 and J usage is TRBJ2-7; 10 bases are a match to TRBD1. Trimming cost V 6 bases and J 7 bases; bases outside gene matches: 3. This CDR3 region has 12 residues. Per germline, CDR1 SNHLY and CDR2 FYNNEI. The CDR3 is CASSGQGVEQYF. The CDR3 bases are TGTGCCAGCAGCGGACAGGGGGTGGAGCAGTACTTC.

The genes are TRBV5-1 and TRBJ1-2; D is possibly TRBD1 (6 bases). CDR3 length: 15 residues. Germline values: CDR1 SGHRS, CDR2 YFSETQ. With 4 bases removed from V and 0 bases from J, the gap between germline ends came to 13 bases. CDR3 sequence (DNA): TGCGCCAGCAGCCAAGGGGGTTCAGCTAACTATGGCTACACCTTC. Translation: CASSQGGSANYGYTF. The whole variable domain, filled in from reference TRBV5-1 and TRBJ1-2, reads KAGVTQTPRYLIKTRGQQVTLSCSPISGHRSVSWYQQTPGQGLQFLFEYFSETQRNKGNFPGRFSGRQFSNSRSEMNVSTLELGDSALYLCASSQGGSANYGYTFGSGTRLTVV.

This clone was observed a few times. V and J are TRBV7-9 and TRBJ2-5, with D perhaps TRBD2 (5 bases). Germline values: CDR1 SEHNR, CDR2 FQNEAQ (reference sequence). Trimming shortened V by 2 bases and J by 4 bases, and 11 bases separated the two germline ends. The CDR3 has 14 residues. CDR3 DNA sequence: TGTGCCAGCAGCTTAACCGACGGAGGAGAGACCCAGTACTTC. Translation: CASSLTDGGETQYF.

CDR3 sequence: CASSERGTGANQPQHF. CDR3 DNA: TGTGCCAGCAGTGAAAGGGGTACAGGGGCCAATCAGCCCCAGCATTTT. The chain links TRBV6-1 to TRBJ1-5, with 7 bases fitting TRBD1. The CDR3 is made up of 16 amino acids. V trimming: 2 bases; J trimming: 3 bases; junction bases outside the gene matches: 7. The V gene's germline CDR1 is MNHNS and CDR2 SASEGT.

The chain uses TRBV25-1 and TRBJ2-5, with 11 nucleotides matching TRBD2. Per the germline V gene, CDR1 is MGHDK and CDR2 is SYGVNS. With V trimmed by 2 bases and J by 7 bases, 6 bases remained unmatched. This CDR3 contains 15 residues. Here the CDR3 reads CASSELGLADGTQYF. The CDR3 nucleotides are TGTGCCAGCAGTGAACTGGGACTAGCGGACGGGACCCAGTACTTC. The full variable domain, rest sourced from reference TRBV25-1 and TRBJ2-5, is EADIYQTPRYLVIGTGKKITLECSQTMGHDKMYWYQQDPGMELHLIHYSYGVNSTEKGDLSSESTVSRIRTEHFPLTLESARPSHTSQYLCASSELGLADGTQYFGPGTRLLVL.

This clone was detected a few times. CDR3: CASSLGAGRYEQYV. The CDR3, as DNA: TGTGCCAGCAGTTTGGGAGCGGGGAGATACGAGCAGTACGTC. The chain combines TRBV28 with TRBJ2-7; 7 nucleotides agree with TRBD2. Germline assignment: CDR1 MDHEN and CDR2 SYDVKM. The V gene end was trimmed by 3 bases and the J gene end by 4 bases; junction bases not matched to a gene: 6. The length of the CDR3 is 14 residues.

This sequence joins TRBV5-6 and TRBJ2-5, with D perhaps TRBD2 (5 bases). The CDR3 totals 15 residues. Trimming pared 0 bases from V and 2 bases from J, leaving 11 bases between. Germline values: CDR1 SGHDT, CDR2 YYEEEE. The CDR3 loop reads CASSLGRPVQETQYF. Written as DNA, the CDR3 is TGTGCCAGCAGCTTGGGGAGGCCGGTACAAGAGACCCAGTACTTC. The full variable domain, rest sourced from reference TRBV5-6 and TRBJ2-5, is DAGVTQSPTHLIKTRGQQVTLRCSPKSGHDTVSWYQQALGQGPQFIFQYYEEEERQRGNFPDRFSGHQFPNYSSELNVNALLLGDSALYLCASSLGRPVQETQYFGPGTRLLVL.

The V gene is TRBV18, the J gene TRBJ2-3; 8 nucleotides agree with TRBD1. Germline loops: CDR1 KGHSH, CDR2 LQKENI. The CDR3 spans 18 residues. With 0 bases clipped from V and 4 bases from J, the junction kept 12 bases outside the gene matches. The chain's CDR3 is CASSPPDWAGGAADTQYF. The DNA for the CDR3 is TGTGCCAGCTCACCACCAGATTGGGCAGGGGGCGCCGCAGATACGCAGTATTTT.

The CDR3 sequence is CASSTGPPGANVLTF. The CDR3 nucleotides are TGTGCCAGTAGTACAGGGCCACCGGGGGCCAACGTCCTGACTTTC. The V and J genes are TRBV19 and TRBJ2-6; possibly TRBD1 for D (5 bases). The ends were cut back, 4 bases at V and 4 bases at J, with 11 bases in the middle. The CDR3 has 15 amino acids. Germline V gene sequence: CDR1 LNHDA, CDR2 SQIVND (reference sequence).

On this clone: Other DNA sequences in the sample encode the same CDR3. The genes are TRBV18 and TRBJ2-7; possible D gene TRBD1, 7 bases. Trimming pared 2 bases from V and 7 bases from J, leaving 12 bases between. Germline values: CDR1 KGHSH, CDR2 LQKENI. CDR3 length: 13 amino acids. This chain's CDR3 is CASSPKGAGEQYV. The CDR3 nucleotides read TGTGCCAGCTCACCAAAGGGGGCGGGGGAGCAGTACGTC.

This sequence joins TRBV4-1 and TRBJ1-1, with D tentatively TRBD1 (5 bases). The V gene's germline CDR1 is MGHRA and CDR2 YSYEKL. V shed 3 bases and J shed 2 bases, with 16 bases lying between them. This CDR3 region has 16 residues. CDR3 bases: TGCGCCAGCAGCCACCCAACACGGACAATTAACACTGAAGCTTTCTTT. Its protein product is CASSHPTRTINTEAFF.

This clone was found a few times. V and J are TRBV27 and TRBJ1-1; 7 bases are a match to TRBD1. Germline CDR1 reads MNHEY; CDR2 reads SMNVEV (reference sequence). This CDR3 contains 16 residues. V shed 7 bases, J shed 7 bases, and the junction held 18 bases outside the gene matches. DNA for the CDR3: TGTGCCAGCACGATATACCGTGGAGGGGGCTTGAGTGAAGCTTTCTTT. This sequence encodes CASTIYRGGGLSEAFF.

The chain joins TRBV5-1 to TRBJ1-1, with D possibly TRBD1 on 6 matching bases. The ends were cut back, 0 bases at V and 5 bases at J, with 11 bases in the middle. The CDR3 loop spans 14 amino acids. Germline CDR1 SGHRS, CDR2 YFSETQ. Here the CDR3 DNA reads TGCGCCAGCAGCTTGGGAGGGGGAACGACTGAAGCTTTCTTT. It translates to CASSLGGGTTEAFF.

This rearrangement joins TRBV19 to TRBJ1-5, with 7 nucleotides matching TRBD1. Germline V gives CDR1 LNHDA, CDR2 SQIVND (reference sequence). V was clipped by 11 bases and J by 1 base; unmatched bases: 11. The CDR3 is made up of 15 amino acids. CDR3 DNA sequence: TGTGCCTCACGCGGGGGGACAGCGAGCAATCAGCCCCAGCATTTT. Amino acids: CASRGGTASNQPQHF.

This chain uses TRBV15 with TRBJ2-3, with 12 positions matching TRBD1. J lost 3 bases, V lost 5 bases, and 6 bases had no gene match. The CDR3 sequence is 16 residues long. The germline V gene has CDR1 LNHNV and CDR2 YYDKDF (reference sequence). CDR3 residues: CATSRGTGGITDTQYF. In DNA form, the CDR3 reads TGTGCCACCAGCCGGGGGACAGGGGGCATTACAGATACGCAGTATTTT. The full variable domain, completed using reference TRBV15 and TRBJ2-3, is DAMVIQNPRYQVTQFGKPVTLSCSQTLNHNVMYWYQQKSSQAPKLLFHYYDKDFNNEADTPDNFQSRRPNTSFCFLDIRSPGLGDTAMYLCATSRGTGGITDTQYFGPGTRLTVL.

This chain links TRBV9 with TRBJ1-2; no definite D call. The germline V gene encodes CDR1 SGDLS and CDR2 YYNGEE. The ends were cut back, 3 bases at V and 6 bases at J, with 18 bases in the middle. The CDR3 has 15 residues. CDR3 nucleotide sequence: TGTGCCAGCAGCGCCATGTGGAGTCAAAGCGATGGCTACACCTTC. Translating gives CASSAMWSQSDGYTF.

V gene TRBV12-3 or TRBV12-4 combines with J gene TRBJ1-1; D is undetermined. The CDR3 spans 12 residues. Trimming removed 3 bases at V and 6 bases at J, with 8 bases between. CDR3: CASSLAGPEAFF. The CDR3 bases are TGTGCCAGCAGTTTGGCAGGCCCTGAAGCTTTCTTT.

V gene TRBV3-1 (or the pseudogene TRBV3-2) combines with J gene TRBJ1-1; a weak D match, TRBD1 (6 bases). The CDR3 runs 16 residues. The V and J ends lost 3 bases and 1 base respectively, with 15 bases between them. Per the germline V gene, CDR1 is LGHDT and CDR2 is YNNKEL (reference sequence). In DNA form, the CDR3 reads TGTGCCAGCAGCCACAGACGTACAGGGCCGAACACTGAAGCTTTCTTT. The encoded protein is CASSHRRTGPNTEAFF.

J is TRBJ1-3 and V is TRBV10-2; D is unresolved. Germline-derived CDR1 and CDR2 are WSHSY and SAAADI. The CDR3 runs 13 residues. V lost 9 bases and J 7 bases, leaving 16 bases between the germline ends. CDR3 sequence (DNA): TGCGCCAGTAACTCCGGAATCAGGAACACCATATATTTT. It codes for CASNSGIRNTIYF.

The V gene is TRBV10-2, the J gene TRBJ1-5, with 7 bases identical to TRBD1. J was trimmed by 0 bases and V by 6 bases; bases with no gene match: 5. This CDR3 region has 15 residues. Germline V gives CDR1 WSHSY, CDR2 SAAADI. The CDR3 here is CASRGTENSNQPQHF. CDR3 DNA: TGCGCCAGCAGGGGGACAGAGAATAGCAATCAGCCCCAGCATTTT.

The CDR3: CASSLEGRDTEAFF. The DNA of the CDR3 is TGCGCCAGCAGCTTAGAGGGGAGGGACACTGAAGCTTTCTTT. The chain links TRBV5-1 to TRBJ1-1; D possibly corresponds to TRBD1 (5 bases). The CDR3 runs to 14 residues. Between the trimmed V and J ends, which lost 2 bases and 3 bases, there was a span of 11 bases. Germline-derived CDR1 and CDR2 are SGHRS and YFSETQ.

This clone came up many times. The sample carries other DNA sequences with the same CDR3. The gene calls are TRBV27 and TRBJ2-7; 9 bases map to TRBD1. Germline CDR1 MNHEY, CDR2 SMNVEV (reference sequence). The CDR3 runs 14 residues. The V segment lost 3 bases and the J segment 3 bases; nucleotides outside the gene matches: 3. The DNA of the CDR3 is TGTGCCAGCAGTTTCGGGACAGGGAGCTACGAGCAGTACTTC. Translation gives CASSFGTGSYEQYF.